The rows below give T cell receptor beta chains drawn from one sample of a study of early T cells in non-severe SARS-CoV-2 infection. Each CDR3 protein gets one entry after TCRdb re-called the 5' RACE reads with MiXCR. This sample has roughly 60,000 distinct CDR3 sequences; roughly an eighth occur once, and the top ten carry less than 6%. The sample was whole blood. These receptors came from an adult who was a healthcare worker with PCR-confirmed SARS-CoV-2 infection or an uninfected control (not recorded which). The CDR3 runs from the conserved cysteine through the conserved F or W. A D gene is named only where the DNA matches it firmly. The listing skips clone size in some rows; elsewhere it reads once, few, many or a size class.

j_gene,abundance,v_gene,d_gene,CDR3nt,CDR3aa
TRBJ2-3,many,TRBV7-9,NA,TGTGCCAGCAGCTTAGTGGTGCGGGGCGTGGTTGCGGGTCCTAGCACAGATACGCAGTATTTT,CASSLVVRGVVAGPSTDTQYF
TRBJ2-3,many,TRBV18,NA,TGTGCCAGCTCACCACACGCACAAGATACGCAGTATTTT,CASSPHAQDTQYF
TRBJ1-5,many,TRBV6-6,NA,TGTGCCAGCAGAGATAGGGAGCCCCAGCATTTT,CASRDREPQHF
TRBJ1-1,NA,TRBV29-1,NA,TGCAGCGTTGAAGGACATAGGAACACTGAAGCTTTCTTT,CSVEGHRNTEAFF
TRBJ2-7,few,TRBV4-1,TRBD1,TGCGCCAGCAGCCAAATGGACAGGGGCCACGAGCAGTACTTC,CASSQMDRGHEQYF
TRBJ1-5,few,TRBV7-2,NA,TGTGCCAGCAGCTTAGTGGGGGGCTCGAGTCAGCCCCAGCATTTT,CASSLVGGSSQPQHF
TRBJ2-6,NA,TRBV6-6,NA,TGTGCCAGCCACCCGGTGTCTGGGGCCAACGTCCTGACTTTC,CASHPVSGANVLTF
TRBJ1-2,few,TRBV28,NA,TGTGCCAGCAGTAGGTCAAAAGGCCGGTCCGATGGCTACACCTTC,CASSRSKGRSDGYTF
TRBJ1-3,NA,TRBV2,NA,TGTGCCAGCAGTGAAAGGATTGCAGTAAGCTCTGGAAACACCATATATTTT,CASSERIAVSSGNTIYF
TRBJ2-3,NA,TRBV4-3,TRBD2,TGCGCCAGCAGCCAGGGATCCCTAGCGGCTGATACGCAGTATTTT,CASSQGSLAADTQYF
TRBJ2-7,many,TRBV18,NA,TGTGCCAGCTCACCAGGGCCCCTTTACGAGCAGTACTTC,CASSPGPLYEQYF
TRBJ2-2,medium-sized,TRBV11-3,NA,TGTGCCAGCAGCATAGGGCCGACCACCGGGGAGCTGTTTTTT,CASSIGPTTGELFF
TRBJ2-1,many,TRBV18,NA,TGTGCCAGCTCCAAACAGGGTAATAACAATGAGCAGTTCTTC,CASSKQGNNNEQFF
TRBJ2-2,few,TRBV6-6,NA,TGTGCCAGAAGTACCGGGGAGCTGTTTTTT,CARSTGELFF
TRBJ1-1,many,TRBV12-3/TRBV12-4,NA,TGTGCCAGCAAGGGCTGGGGACAGAACACTGAAGCTTTCTTT,CASKGWGQNTEAFF
TRBJ2-4,many,TRBV4-3,NA,TGCGCCAGCAGCCAAGGACAGGGAAAATGGGGGGACATTCAGTACTTC,CASSQGQGKWGDIQYF
TRBJ1-4,few,TRBV4-2,NA,TGTGCCAGCAGCCAAAAGGAGGACAGCAATGAAAAACTGTTTTTT,CASSQKEDSNEKLFF
TRBJ1-6,NA,TRBV30,NA,TGTGCCTGGACCGTGGGGGGCAGAAATTCACCCCTCCACTTT,CAWTVGGRNSPLHF
TRBJ1-1,NA,TRBV5-1,NA,TGCGCCAGCAGCGTGGAGGGGTCATCGTGCTATTCCGAGACTGAAGCTTTCTTT,CASSVEGSSCYSETEAFF
TRBJ2-7,few,TRBV7-9,TRBD1,TGTGCCAGCAGCCCCCGGGGGACAGGGGAGGACGAGCAGTACTTC,CASSPRGTGEDEQYF
TRBJ2-2,NA,TRBV6-1,NA,TGTGCCAGCACCTATCCGGAGGGGGAAACCGGGGAGCTGTTTTTT,CASTYPEGETGELFF
TRBJ2-7,few,TRBV7-9,NA,TGTGCCAGCAGCTCGCTCAAGGGGGATTCCCCCTACGAGCAGTACTTC,CASSSLKGDSPYEQYF
TRBJ2-2,NA,TRBV6-2/TRBV6-3,NA,TGTGCCAGCAAGGACACCCTCCGCACCGGGGAGCTGTTTTTT,CASKDTLRTGELFF
TRBJ2-5,NA,TRBV27,NA,TGTGCCAGCAGTTTAGGGGGGCCACAGTACCAAGAGACCCAGTACTTC,CASSLGGPQYQETQYF
TRBJ1-4,many,TRBV6-2/TRBV6-3,NA,TGTGCCAGCAGTTTAATAGCGGATGAAAAACTGTTTTTT,CASSLIADEKLFF
TRBJ2-5,many,TRBV12-3/TRBV12-4,TRBD1,TGTGCCAGCAACGTGGACAGGGGGACCCAGTACTTC,CASNVDRGTQYF
TRBJ2-1,NA,TRBV5-6,TRBD1,TGTGCCAGCAGCCCGTGGGGGACAGGCCTTTATTTTGGGCAGTTCTTC,CASSPWGTGLYFGQFF
TRBJ2-3,many,TRBV9,NA,TGTGCCAGCAGCATCAGACTAACAGATACGCAGTATTTT,CASSIRLTDTQYF
TRBJ1-4,NA,TRBV5-4,NA,TGTGCCAGCAGCTCAGGGTCAGCTAATGAAAAACTGTTTTTT,CASSSGSANEKLFF
TRBJ1-3,NA,TRBV4-3,NA,TGCGCCAGCAGCCAAGAGTTGGGTAACTCTGGAAACACCATATATTTT,CASSQELGNSGNTIYF
TRBJ2-1,NA,TRBV28,NA,TGTGCCAGCAGTCTAGTGGGTCCCCATGGTGAGCAGTTCTTC,CASSLVGPHGEQFF
TRBJ1-6,NA,TRBV12-3/TRBV12-4,NA,TGTGCCAGCAGCTGGGGTGTGGATTCACCCCTCCACTTT,CASSWGVDSPLHF
TRBJ2-7,few,TRBV29-1,TRBD2,TGCAGCGTCGGAGCGGGGCTCTCCTACGAGCAGTACTTC,CSVGAGLSYEQYF
TRBJ1-5,NA,TRBV12-3/TRBV12-4,NA,TGTGCCAGCAGCACCTCGATGGGCTATAGCAATCAGCCCCAGCATTTT,CASSTSMGYSNQPQHF
TRBJ1-2,few,TRBV3-1,NA,TGTGCCAGCAGCCAAGGTCCCGGATTCGGGTATGGCTACACCTTC,CASSQGPGFGYGYTF
TRBJ2-4,few,TRBV5-4,NA,TGTGCCAGCAGCCCCGGCAACTCAGAGAACATTCAGTACTTC,CASSPGNSENIQYF
TRBJ1-6,few,TRBV5-6,NA,TGTGCCAGCAGCTTGGACAGCCAAAATTCACCCCTCCACTTT,CASSLDSQNSPLHF
TRBJ1-6,NA,TRBV20-1,NA,TGCAGTGCTAGTACAGGGAGCGCGCCCCTCCACTTT,CSASTGSAPLHF
TRBJ2-5,many,TRBV24-1,NA,TGTGCCGCCGGAAAGGCGGGAAAAGAGACCCAGTACTTC,CAAGKAGKETQYF
TRBJ1-1,few,TRBV12-3/TRBV12-4,NA,TGTGCCAGCAGCCTGCCTGGGGGGGCGGACACTGAAGCTTTCTTT,CASSLPGGADTEAFF
TRBJ2-7,NA,TRBV6-5,TRBD1,TGTGCCAGCAGATACTCCGGGACAGGGTCGGGCGAGCAGTACTTC,CASRYSGTGSGEQYF
TRBJ2-3,few,TRBV28,NA,TGTGCCAGCAGTTTAAATAACGGAGATACGCAGTATTTT,CASSLNNGDTQYF
TRBJ1-5,many,TRBV19,TRBD1,TGTGCCAGTAGTCGGGACAGAGAAAATCAGCCCCAGCATTTT,CASSRDRENQPQHF
TRBJ2-3,few,TRBV6-5,TRBD2,TGTGCCAGCAGTTACGGGACTAGCGGGGCAGATACGCAGTATTTT,CASSYGTSGADTQYF
TRBJ1-6,many,TRBV5-1,NA,TGCGCCAGCAGCCACGGGGACTTTAATTCACCCCTCCACTTT,CASSHGDFNSPLHF
TRBJ2-2,NA,TRBV2,NA,TGTGCCAGCAGGGACATAGCGAACACCGGGGAGCTGTTTTTT,CASRDIANTGELFF
TRBJ2-3,many,TRBV21-1,NA,TGTGCCAGCAGCAAGGATACGCAGTATTTT,CASSKDTQYF
TRBJ2-3,NA,TRBV7-8,TRBD1,TGTGCCAGCAGTCCATACAGGGGATCCACAGATACGCAGTATTTT,CASSPYRGSTDTQYF
TRBJ1-1,many,TRBV5-6,NA,TGTGCCAGCAGCTTTGACATGAGGAACACTGAAGCTTTCTTT,CASSFDMRNTEAFF
TRBJ1-1,NA,TRBV29-1,NA,TGCAGCGTTGTCCCCCGGGGCAACACTGAAGCTTTCTTT,CSVVPRGNTEAFF
TRBJ2-7,many,TRBV7-8,TRBD2,TGTGCCAGCAGCTTAAGGGAGGGGACCGCCTCCTACGAGCAGTACTTC,CASSLREGTASYEQYF